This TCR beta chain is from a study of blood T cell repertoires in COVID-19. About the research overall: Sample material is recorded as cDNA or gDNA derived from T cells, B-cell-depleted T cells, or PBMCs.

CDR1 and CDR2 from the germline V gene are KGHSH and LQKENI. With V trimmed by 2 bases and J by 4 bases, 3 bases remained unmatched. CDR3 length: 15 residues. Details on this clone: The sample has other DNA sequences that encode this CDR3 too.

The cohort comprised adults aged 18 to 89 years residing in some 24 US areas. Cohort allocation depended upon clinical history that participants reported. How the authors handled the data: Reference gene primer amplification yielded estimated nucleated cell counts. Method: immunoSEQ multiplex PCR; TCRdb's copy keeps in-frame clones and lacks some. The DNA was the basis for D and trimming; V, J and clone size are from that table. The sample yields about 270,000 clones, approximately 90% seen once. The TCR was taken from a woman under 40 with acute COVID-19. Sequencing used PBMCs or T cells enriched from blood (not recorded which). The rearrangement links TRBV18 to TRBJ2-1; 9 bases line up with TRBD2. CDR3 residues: CASSPETSGYNEQFF. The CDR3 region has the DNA TGTGCCAGCTCACCAGAGACTAGCGGTTACAATGAGCAGTTCTTC.